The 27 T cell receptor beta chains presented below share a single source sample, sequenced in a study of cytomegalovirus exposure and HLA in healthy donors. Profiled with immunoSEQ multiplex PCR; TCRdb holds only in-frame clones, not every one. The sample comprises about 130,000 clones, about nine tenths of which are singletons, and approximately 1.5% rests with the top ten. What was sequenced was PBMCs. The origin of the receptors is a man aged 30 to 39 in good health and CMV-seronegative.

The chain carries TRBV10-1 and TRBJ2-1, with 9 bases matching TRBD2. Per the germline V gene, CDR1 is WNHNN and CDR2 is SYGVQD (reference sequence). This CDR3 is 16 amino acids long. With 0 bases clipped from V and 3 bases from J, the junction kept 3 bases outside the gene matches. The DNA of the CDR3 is TGCGCCAGCAGTGAGTCCGAAGCGGGAGGCTACAATGAGCAGTTCTTC. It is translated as CASSESEAGGYNEQFF.

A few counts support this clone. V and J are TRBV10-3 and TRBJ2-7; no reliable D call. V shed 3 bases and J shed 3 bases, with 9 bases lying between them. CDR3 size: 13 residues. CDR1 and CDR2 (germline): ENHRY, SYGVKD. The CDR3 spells CAISESYSYEQYF. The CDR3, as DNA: TGTGCCATCAGTGAATCCTATAGCTACGAGCAGTACTTC.

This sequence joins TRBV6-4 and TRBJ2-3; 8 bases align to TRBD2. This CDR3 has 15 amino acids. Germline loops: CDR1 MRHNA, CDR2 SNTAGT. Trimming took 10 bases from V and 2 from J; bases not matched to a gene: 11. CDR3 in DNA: TGTGCCACCTCGTTAACTAGCGGAACCACAGATACGCAGTATTTT. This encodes CATSLTSGTTDTQYF.

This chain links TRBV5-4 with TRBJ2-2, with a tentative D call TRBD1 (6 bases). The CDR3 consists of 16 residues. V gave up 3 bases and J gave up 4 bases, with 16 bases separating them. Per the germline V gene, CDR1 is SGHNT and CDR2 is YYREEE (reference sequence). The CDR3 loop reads CASSSRRQQGTGELFF. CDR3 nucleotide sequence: TGTGCCAGCAGCTCGCGGCGCCAACAGGGCACCGGGGAGCTGTTTTTT.

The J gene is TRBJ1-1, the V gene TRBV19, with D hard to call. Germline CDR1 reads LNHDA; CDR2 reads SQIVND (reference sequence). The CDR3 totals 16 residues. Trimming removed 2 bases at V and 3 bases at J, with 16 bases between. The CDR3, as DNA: TGTGCCAGTAGTATACTTTCGCGGCAGAGGGACACTGAAGCTTTCTTT. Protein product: CASSILSRQRDTEAFF.

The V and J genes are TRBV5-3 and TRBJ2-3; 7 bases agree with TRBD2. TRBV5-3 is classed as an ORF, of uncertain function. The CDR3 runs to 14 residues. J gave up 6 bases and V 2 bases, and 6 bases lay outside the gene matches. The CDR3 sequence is CARSLGGSGDTQYF. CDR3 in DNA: TGTGCCAGAAGCTTAGGCGGGAGTGGGGATACGCAGTATTTT.

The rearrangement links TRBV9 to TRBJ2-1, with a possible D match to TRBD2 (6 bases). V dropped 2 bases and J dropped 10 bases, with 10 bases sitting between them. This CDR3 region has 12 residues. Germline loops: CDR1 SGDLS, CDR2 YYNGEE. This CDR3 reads CASSVAAGEQFF. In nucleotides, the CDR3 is TGTGCCAGCAGCGTGGCGGCGGGGGAGCAGTTCTTC. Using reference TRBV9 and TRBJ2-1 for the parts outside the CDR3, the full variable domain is DSGVTQTPKHLITATGQRVTLRCSPRSGDLSVYWYQQSLDQGLQFLIQYYNGEERAKGNILERFSAQQFPDLHSELNLSSLELGDSALYFCASSVAAGEQFFGPGTRLTVL.

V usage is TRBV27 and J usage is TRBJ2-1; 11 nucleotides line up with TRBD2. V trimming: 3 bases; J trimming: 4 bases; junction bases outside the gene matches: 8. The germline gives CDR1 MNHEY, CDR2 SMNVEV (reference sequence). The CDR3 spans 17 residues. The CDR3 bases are TGTGCCAGCAGTTTCTCACTAGCGGGAGCGATGTACAATGAGCAGTTCTTC. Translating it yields CASSFSLAGAMYNEQFF.

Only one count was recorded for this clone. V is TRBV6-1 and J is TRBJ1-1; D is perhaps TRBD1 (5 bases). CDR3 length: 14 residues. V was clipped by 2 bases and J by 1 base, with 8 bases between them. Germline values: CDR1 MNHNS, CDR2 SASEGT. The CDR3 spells CASSEPTENTEAFF. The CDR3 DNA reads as TGTGCCAGCAGTGAACCGACAGAGAACACTGAAGCTTTCTTT.

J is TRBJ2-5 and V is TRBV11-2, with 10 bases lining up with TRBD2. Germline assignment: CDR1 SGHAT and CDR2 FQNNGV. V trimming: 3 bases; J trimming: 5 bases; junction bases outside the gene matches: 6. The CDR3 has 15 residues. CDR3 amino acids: CASSLSGRGMETQYF. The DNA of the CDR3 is TGTGCCAGCAGCTTGAGCGGGAGGGGGATGGAGACCCAGTACTTC. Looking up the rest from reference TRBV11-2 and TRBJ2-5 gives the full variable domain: EAGVAQSPRYKIIEKRQSVAFWCNPISGHATLYWYQQILGQGPKLLIQFQNNGVVDDSQLPKDRFSAERLKGVDSTLKIQPAKLEDSAVYLCASSLSGRGMETQYFGPGTRLLVL.

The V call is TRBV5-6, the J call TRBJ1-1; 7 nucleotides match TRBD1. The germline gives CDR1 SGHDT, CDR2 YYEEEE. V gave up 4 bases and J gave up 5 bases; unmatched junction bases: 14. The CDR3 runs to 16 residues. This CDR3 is CASSEGQPSIRTEAFF. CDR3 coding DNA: TGTGCCAGCAGCGAGGGACAGCCTTCAATCCGGACTGAAGCTTTCTTT.

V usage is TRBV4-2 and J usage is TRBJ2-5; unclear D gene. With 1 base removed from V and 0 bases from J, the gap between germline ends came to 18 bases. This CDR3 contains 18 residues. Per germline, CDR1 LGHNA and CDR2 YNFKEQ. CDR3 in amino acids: CASSQVDTEIRYQETQYF. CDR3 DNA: TGTGCCAGCAGCCAAGTAGATACCGAGATCAGGTACCAAGAGACCCAGTACTTC.

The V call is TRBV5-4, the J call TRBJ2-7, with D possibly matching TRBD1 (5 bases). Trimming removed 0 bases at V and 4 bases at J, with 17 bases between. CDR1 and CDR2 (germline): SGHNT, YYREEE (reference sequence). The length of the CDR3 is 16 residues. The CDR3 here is CASSLARERQSYEQYF. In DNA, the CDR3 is TGTGCCAGCAGCTTGGCCCGAGAGAGACAGTCATACGAGCAGTACTTC.

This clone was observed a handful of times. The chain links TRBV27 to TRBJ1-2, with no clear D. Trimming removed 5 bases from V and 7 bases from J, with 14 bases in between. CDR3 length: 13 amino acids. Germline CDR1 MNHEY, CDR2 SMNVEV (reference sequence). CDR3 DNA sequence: TGTGCCAGCAGTACCCAGGCCAGAACTGGCTACACCTTC. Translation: CASSTQARTGYTF.

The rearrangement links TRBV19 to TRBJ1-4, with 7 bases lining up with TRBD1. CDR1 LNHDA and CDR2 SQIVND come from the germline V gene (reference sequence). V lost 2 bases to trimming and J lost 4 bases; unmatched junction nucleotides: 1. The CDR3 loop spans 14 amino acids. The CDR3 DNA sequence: TGTGCCAGTAGTATAAACAGGGGTAATGAAAAACTGTTTTTT. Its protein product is CASSINRGNEKLFF.

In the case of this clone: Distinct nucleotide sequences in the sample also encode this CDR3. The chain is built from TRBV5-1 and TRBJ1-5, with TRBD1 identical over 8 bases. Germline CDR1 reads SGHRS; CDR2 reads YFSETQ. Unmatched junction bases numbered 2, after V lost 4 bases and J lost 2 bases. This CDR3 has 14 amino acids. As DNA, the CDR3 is TGCGCCAGCAGCCCGGGACAGGGCAATCAGCCCCAGCATTTT. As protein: CASSPGQGNQPQHF.

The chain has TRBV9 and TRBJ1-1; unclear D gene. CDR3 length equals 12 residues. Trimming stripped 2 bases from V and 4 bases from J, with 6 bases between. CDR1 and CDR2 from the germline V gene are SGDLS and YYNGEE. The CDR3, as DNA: TGTGCCAGCAGCGTGCTCGGCACTGAAGCTTTCTTT. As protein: CASSVLGTEAFF.

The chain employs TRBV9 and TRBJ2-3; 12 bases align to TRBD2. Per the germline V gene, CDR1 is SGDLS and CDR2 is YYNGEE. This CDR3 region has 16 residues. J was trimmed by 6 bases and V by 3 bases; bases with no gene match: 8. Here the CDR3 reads CASSGGLAGGGDTQYF. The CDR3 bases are TGTGCCAGCAGCGGCGGGCTAGCGGGAGGGGGTGATACGCAGTATTTT.

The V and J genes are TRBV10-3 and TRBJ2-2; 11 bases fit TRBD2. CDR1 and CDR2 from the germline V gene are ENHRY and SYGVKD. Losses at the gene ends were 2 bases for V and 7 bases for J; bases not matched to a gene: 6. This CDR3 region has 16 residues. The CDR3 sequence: CAISEPGLAVIGELFF. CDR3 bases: TGTGCCATCAGTGAGCCGGGACTAGCGGTAATCGGGGAGCTGTTTTTT.

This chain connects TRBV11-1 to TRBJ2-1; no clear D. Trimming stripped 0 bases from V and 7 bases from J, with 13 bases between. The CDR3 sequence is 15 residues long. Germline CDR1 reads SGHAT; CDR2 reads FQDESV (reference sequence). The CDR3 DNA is TGTGCCAGCAGCTTAGCGTCACTAAAGGTTAATGAGCAGTTCTTC. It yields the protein CASSLASLKVNEQFF. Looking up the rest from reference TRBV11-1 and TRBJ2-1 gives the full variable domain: EAEVAQSPRYKITEKSQAVAFWCDPISGHATLYWYRQILGQGPELLVQFQDESVVDDSQLPKDRFSAERLKGVDSTLKIQPAELGDSAMYLCASSLASLKVNEQFFGPGTRLTVL.

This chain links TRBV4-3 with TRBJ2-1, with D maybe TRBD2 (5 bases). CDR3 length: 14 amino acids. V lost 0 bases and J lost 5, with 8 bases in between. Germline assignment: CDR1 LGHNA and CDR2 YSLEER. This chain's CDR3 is CASSQDRGHNEQFF. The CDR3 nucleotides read TGCGCCAGCAGCCAAGATCGGGGTCACAATGAGCAGTTCTTC.

CDR3 DNA: TGTGCCAGCAGTTGGGGGAGGAGGACTGAAGCTTTCTTT. Translation: CASSWGRRTEAFF. The chain combines TRBV27 with TRBJ1-1; TRBD1 is a possible D gene (5 bases). Germline CDR1 is MNHEY and CDR2 is SMNVEV (reference sequence). V shed 4 bases and J shed 5 bases, with 11 bases lying between them. The CDR3 covers 13 residues.

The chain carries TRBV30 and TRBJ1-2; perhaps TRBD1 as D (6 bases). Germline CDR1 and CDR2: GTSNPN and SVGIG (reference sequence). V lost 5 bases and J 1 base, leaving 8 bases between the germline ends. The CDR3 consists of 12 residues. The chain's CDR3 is CAWAGVNYGYTF. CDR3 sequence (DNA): TGTGCCTGGGCAGGGGTTAACTATGGCTACACCTTC. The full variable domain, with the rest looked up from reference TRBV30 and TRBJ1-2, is SQTIHQWPATLVQPVGSPLSLECTVEGTSNPNLYWYRQAAGRGLQLLFYSVGIGQISSEVPQNLSASRPQDRQFILSSKKLLLSDSGFYLCAWAGVNYGYTFGSGTRLTVV.

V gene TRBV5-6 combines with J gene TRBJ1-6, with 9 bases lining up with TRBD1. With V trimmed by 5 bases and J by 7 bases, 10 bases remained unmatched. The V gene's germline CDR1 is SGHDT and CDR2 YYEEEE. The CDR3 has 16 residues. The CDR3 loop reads CASSLGTGNLNSPLHF. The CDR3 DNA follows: TGTGCCAGCAGTCTTGGGACAGGGAATCTCAATTCACCCCTCCACTTT.

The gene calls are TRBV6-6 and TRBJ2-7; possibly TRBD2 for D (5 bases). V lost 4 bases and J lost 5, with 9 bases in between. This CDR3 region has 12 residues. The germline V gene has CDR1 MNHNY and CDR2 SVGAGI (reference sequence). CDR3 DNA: TGTGCCAGCAGTTCTCCTAGCAACGAGCAGTACTTC. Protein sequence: CASSSPSNEQYF.

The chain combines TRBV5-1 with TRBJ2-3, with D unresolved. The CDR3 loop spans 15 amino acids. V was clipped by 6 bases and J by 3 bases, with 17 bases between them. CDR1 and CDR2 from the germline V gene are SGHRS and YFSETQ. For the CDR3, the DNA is TGCGCCAGCACCCTAACCTGGAGTAGTACAGATACGCAGTATTTT. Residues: CASTLTWSSTDTQYF.

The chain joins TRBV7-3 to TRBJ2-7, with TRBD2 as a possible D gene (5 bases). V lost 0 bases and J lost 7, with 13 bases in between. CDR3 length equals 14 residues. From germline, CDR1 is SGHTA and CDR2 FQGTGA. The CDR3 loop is CASSLTGATGEQYF. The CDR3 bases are TGTGCCAGCAGCTTAACGGGAGCCACGGGGGAGCAGTACTTC.